This T cell receptor (beta chain) stems from a study of T cell responses to AZD1222 COVID-19 vaccine listed by TCRdb under 2021. The study in broad terms: AZD1222 recipients given second doses at about 4 weeks or at about 12 weeks were pooled, since spike-specific TCR depth and breadth were not found to differ between the two schedules. TCR sequencing was performed for more than 230 trial participants, of whom some 200 were given two doses of AZD1222 and some 26 were given two doses of MenACWY control vaccine. Enrollment into the trials was organized by age into subgroups of 18-55, 56-69 and 70-plus years, and those subgroups contained 148, 28 and 57 TCR-sequenced participants, respectively. Beyond this particular receptor, the publication reports: After two AZD1222 doses, both the breadth and the depth of spike-specific TCRs were significantly higher than at day 0 and than in MenACWY recipients. The 56-69-year group was small, and its depth increase did not reach significance, likely because of low power. Because no day 14 peak-response samples were available, the repertoires could be characterized only after the peak T cell response. Reportedly, almost half of the unique spike-specific TCRs recognized epitopes lying outside the regions that are mutated in the B.1.351 and B.1.1.7 variants. Participants were mostly white British, with more females than males. The authors suggested clonal diversity may have been underestimated. The vaccine-associated CD4 TCRs covered the entire spike protein, and the dominant responses fell in regions 160-218 and 743-854. Only a handful of AZD1222 recipients were SARS-CoV-2 seropositive at baseline, limiting conclusions about previously exposed vaccinees.

The CDR3 regions of human TCRbeta chains were analyzed by immunosequencing. Per the original workflow: TCRs in the repertoires were compared against a reference library of SARS-CoV-2-specific TCRs that had been generated with the MIRA antigen-specificity platform. Breadth was defined as the fraction of unique TCRs that were SARS-CoV-2-associated, and depth was defined as the fraction of total T cells that were SARS-CoV-2-associated. Each spike-specific TCR was assigned to its reactive spike region and to a CD4 or CD8 class using the MIRA data. Log10-transformed breadth and depth values were compared by one-way ANOVA with Sidak's multiple comparisons tests. As stored in TCRdb, this immuneACCESS dataset retains in-frame rearrangements with V and J assigned. A fraction of the clones does not appear; measured against another copy, unresolved V genes explain less than half of the discrepancy, and the remainder lacks a known reason. Clone size and the V and J calls come from that table; the DNA yielded D and trimming. This sample gives about 140,000 clones in total; roughly 90% of them show up just once. Clones ranked in the top ten supply around 5% of the sample.

Taken with the paper, the label for time point translates to: baseline before first vaccination. Vaccinee samples came from UK trials COV001 and COV002, including a single-blind randomized controlled phase 2/3 trial of AZD1222 (ChAdOx1 nCoV-19) in healthy adults. Trial participant PBMC samples were collected at day 0 and day 28 after the second dose for TCRbeta chain sequencing. Turning to this clone: Its antigen is unknown. Base quality data are lacking; no much larger clone is found one base away.

There are 14 amino acids in the CDR3, from cysteine to phenylalanine inclusive. The entry retains the CDR3 DNA only, 42 bases that are in frame from base 1. The junction shows trimming of 6 bases on V and 8 bases on J, and the gene matches do not reach 12 bases of it. As encoded in the germline V gene, CDR1 is SNHLY while CDR2 is FYNNEI. The rearrangement combines TRBV2 with TRBJ1-1, and TRBD1 aligns with 7 junction nucleotides. The receptor was derived from an adult in good health. Source: peripheral blood, taken on day 0 of AZD1222 vaccination. CDR3 protein: CASRETGARIEAFF. Read as DNA, the sequence is TGTGCCAGCAGGGAAACAGGGGCTCGTATAGAAGCTTTCTTT.